The T cell receptor (beta chain) described here comes from a study of blood T cell repertoires in COVID-19. Study information: Samples representing acute and convalescent COVID-19 were sourced from the United States, Italy and Spain. Nucleic acid was either cDNA or gDNA, and it came from T cells, B-cell-depleted T cells, or PBMCs.

The CDR3 loop spans 15 amino acids. Germline trimming cut 0 bases from V and 9 bases from J; bases unmatched to any gene: 6. Looked up from germline, CDR1 is SGHTA and CDR2 is FQGNSA. As handled by the study authors: Researchers report that nucleated cell counts were estimated from reference gene primer amplification. The repertoire was sequenced with immunoSEQ multiplex PCR; TCRdb's copy has only in-frame clones and lacks some. V and J calls and clone size are given by that table; D and trimming were obtained from the DNA. The repertoire holds some 530,000 clones, with 80% to 90% as singletons. This sequence was found in a human donor in a cohort sampled during active COVID-19. The sequencing sample was made of peripheral blood. The chain recombines TRBV7-2 with TRBJ2-1; TRBD1 matches at 9 bases. The CDR3 sequence is CASSLATGGYGEQFF. CDR3 DNA sequence: TGTGCCAGCAGCTTAGCGACAGGGGGGTACGGTGAGCAGTTCTTC.